What follows describes a single T cell receptor beta chain. This clonotype has a handful of counts. The antigen it recognizes is unknown. The sample holds no much larger clone one base away, and base qualities are not on file. For repertoire sequencing, TCR beta CDR3 regions were amplified from RNA transcripts. The first round of RT-PCR was done with HTBI primers and the Qiagen OneStep RT-PCR kit, and was followed by a second round of multiplex PCR, then size selection and purification. The libraries underwent paired-end sequencing with 100 bp reads on an Illumina HiSeq2000. As for how the authors treated the data: SOAPnuke was used to process the reads, throwing out any read that had adapters, had uncalled bases, had a mean Phred below 15, or lacked an exact constant-primer or identifier match. COPE v1.2.5 was used to merge high-quality paired reads. Clonotypes were defined as unique nucleotide sequences and were aligned to IMGT TRB V, D and J references using MiTCR v1.1. The analysis was limited to V-J combinations with a frequency above 0.0001, which together covered approximately 99% of the repertoires. For each V-J combination, a TCR clonal expansion and chaos score was defined as F50 clonal expansion divided by the chaos observed in the TCRdist matrix. Welch's t-statistics and random forest were used to narrow the features down to around 12 V-J combinations, which were then fed into a naive Bayes classifier. The Morisita-Horn index was used to measure how similar the thyroid and blood repertoires were. TCRdb trimmed the raw reads at Q25, called clones with MiXCR and kept productive beta chains. Duplicate CDR3 protein sequences are folded into a single record with the most common DNA and genes. The V and J calls reflect TCRdb's pipeline rather than the authors' work. Counted in this sample were a few hundred thousand distinct CDR3 sequences; over 15% of them appeared once. In total, the top ten clones hold roughly 7% of the sample.

The CDR3 goes from the cysteine to the phenylalanine over 15 residues. Of all the DNA, just the CDR3 is kept, 45 bases in frame from base 1. Deletion took 3 bases off V and 1 base off J, with a span of 12 bases between the germline ends. From the germline V gene, CDR1 is KGHSH and CDR2 is LQKENI. This specimen comes from a study of Graves' ophthalmopathy and Graves' hyperthyroidism (dated by TCRdb to the late 2010s). Context from the whole study: Peripheral blood was collected at initial diagnosis, before any treatment. T-cell repertoires of thyroid tissue and blood were compared in several hyperthyroidism patients. In total, 135 blood samples were TCR-sequenced: around 42 ophthalmopathy, roughly 77 hyperthyroidism and some 17 hyperthyroidism-to-ophthalmopathy patients. After sampling, hyperthyroidism patients received methimazole starting at 30 mg daily, and ophthalmopathy patients received high-dose intravenous methylprednisolone. The 75 to 100 discovery patients were randomly split 7:3 into training and test sets. To explore V-J signatures that separate ophthalmopathy from hyperthyroidism, a discovery set of about a hundred patients was enrolled, consisting of 43 with ophthalmopathy and about 60 with stable hyperthyroidism. The independent validation cohort included roughly 19 hyperthyroidism patients plus 17 patients who later progressed from hyperthyroidism to ophthalmopathy. The study used signatures of the TCR beta repertoire to tell Graves' ophthalmopathy apart from Graves' hyperthyroidism and to predict which patients would progress to ophthalmopathy.

Hyperthyroidism was considered stable if no progression to ophthalmopathy occurred within 18 months of follow-up. The hyperthyroidism patients were 18 to 65 years old and newly diagnosed, with a disease duration of less than 2 months. Anyone with other autoimmune diseases, uncontrolled infections, pregnancy or lactation was excluded from the study. Diagnosis was based on clinical symptoms, serum thyroxine, TRAb, thyroid ultrasound and orbital computed tomography. Using Ficoll-Paque density gradient centrifugation, PBMCs were isolated from roughly 9.2 ml of fresh peripheral blood. Total RNA was extracted with Trizol reagent and quality-checked on an Agilent 2100 Bioanalyzer. Results and caveats for the whole study, not just this receptor: Sample size was not statistically predetermined, and group allocation was not concealed from the investigators. In validation, the model predicted ophthalmopathy progression with about 71% sensitivity and about 73% specificity; 12 predicted patients were CT-confirmed with GO in a median of approximately six months. Most of the expanded thyroid clonotypes with a frequency above 0.001 were also detected in blood, and it was suggested that the thyroid immune response may be reflected by blood repertoires. In cross-validation, the 13-signature model distinguished ophthalmopathy from stable hyperthyroidism with approximately 90% sensitivity and around 83% specificity, while in the test set the corresponding values were roughly 80% and 75%.

This sequence uses TRBV18 and TRBJ2-5; matching of 6 bases hints at TRBD2 as the D gene. The sequence came from a woman aged 18-29 years with stable Graves' hyperthyroidism. Donor details come from another sample of the same person, matched by shared clones. Specimen: peripheral blood. For the CDR3, the sequence is CASSPVGGAQETQYF. The DNA sequence is TGTGCCAGCTCACCGGTTGGAGGGGCCCAAGAGACCCAGTACTTC.